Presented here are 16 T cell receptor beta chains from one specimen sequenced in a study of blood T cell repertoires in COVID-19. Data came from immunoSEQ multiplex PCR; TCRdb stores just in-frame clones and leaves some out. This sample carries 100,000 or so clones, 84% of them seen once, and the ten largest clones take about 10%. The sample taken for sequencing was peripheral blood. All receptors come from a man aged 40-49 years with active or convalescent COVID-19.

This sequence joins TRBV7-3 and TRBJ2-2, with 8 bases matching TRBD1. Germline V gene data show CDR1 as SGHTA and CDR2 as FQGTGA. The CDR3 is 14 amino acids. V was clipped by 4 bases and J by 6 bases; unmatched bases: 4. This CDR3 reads CASSWDRSSGELFF. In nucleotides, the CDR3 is TGTGCCAGCAGCTGGGACAGGAGTTCCGGGGAGCTGTTTTTT.

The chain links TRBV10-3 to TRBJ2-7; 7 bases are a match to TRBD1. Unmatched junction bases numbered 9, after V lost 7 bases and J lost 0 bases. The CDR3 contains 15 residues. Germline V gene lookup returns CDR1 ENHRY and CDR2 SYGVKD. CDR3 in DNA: TGTGCCATCAAGTTCGCGACAGGGCTCTCCTACGAGCAGTACTTC. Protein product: CAIKFATGLSYEQYF.

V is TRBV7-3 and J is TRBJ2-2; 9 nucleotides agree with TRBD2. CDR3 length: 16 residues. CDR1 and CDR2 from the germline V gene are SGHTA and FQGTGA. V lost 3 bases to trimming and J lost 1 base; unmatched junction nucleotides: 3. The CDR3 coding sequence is TGTGCCAGCAGCTTGACTAGCGGACTGAACACCGGGGAGCTGTTTTTT. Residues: CASSLTSGLNTGELFF.

The CDR3, as DNA: TGTGCCACCCAAGACAGGGGGGAGCATGGCTACACCTTC. It is translated as CATQDRGEHGYTF. V usage is TRBV10-3 and J usage is TRBJ1-2; 9 bases are a match to TRBD1. From germline, CDR1 is ENHRY and CDR2 SYGVKD. This CDR3 region has 13 residues. V trimming: 10 bases; J trimming: 6 bases; junction bases outside the gene matches: 9.

CDR3 loop: CSVLNRVSNEQYF. CDR3 bases: TGCAGCGTACTCAACAGGGTTAGCAACGAGCAGTACTTC. This chain connects TRBV29-1 to TRBJ2-7; D perhaps matches TRBD1 (6 bases). Trimming stripped 6 bases from V and 5 bases from J, with 17 bases between. The CDR3 loop spans 13 amino acids. Germline values: CDR1 SQVTM, CDR2 ANQGSEA.

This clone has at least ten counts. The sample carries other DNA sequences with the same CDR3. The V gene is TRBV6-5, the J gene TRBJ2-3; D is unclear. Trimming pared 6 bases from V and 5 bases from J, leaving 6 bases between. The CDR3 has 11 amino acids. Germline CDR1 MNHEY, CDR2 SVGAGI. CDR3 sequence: CASRSRDTQYF. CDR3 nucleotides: TGTGCCAGCAGGTCTAGAGATACGCAGTATTTT.

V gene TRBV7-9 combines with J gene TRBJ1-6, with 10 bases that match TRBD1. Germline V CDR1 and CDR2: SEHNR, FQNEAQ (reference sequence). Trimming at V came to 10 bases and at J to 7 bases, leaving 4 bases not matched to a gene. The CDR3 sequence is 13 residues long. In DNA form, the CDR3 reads TGTGCCATCCGGACAGGGGGGAATTCACCCCTCCACTTT. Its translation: CAIRTGGNSPLHF.

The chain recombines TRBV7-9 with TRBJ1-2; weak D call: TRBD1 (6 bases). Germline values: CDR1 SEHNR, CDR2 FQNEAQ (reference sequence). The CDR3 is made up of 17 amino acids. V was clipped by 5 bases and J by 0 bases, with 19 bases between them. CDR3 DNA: TGTGCCAGCAGCCCCAGGGACGACAGGCTAACTAACTATGGCTACACCTTC. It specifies CASSPRDDRLTNYGYTF.

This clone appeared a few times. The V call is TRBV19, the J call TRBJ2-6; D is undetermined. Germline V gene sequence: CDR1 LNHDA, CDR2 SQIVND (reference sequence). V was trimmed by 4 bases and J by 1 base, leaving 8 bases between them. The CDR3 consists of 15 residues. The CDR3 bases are TGTGCCAGTAGTACAGACCAGTCTGGGGCCAACGTCCTGACTTTC. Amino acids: CASSTDQSGANVLTF.

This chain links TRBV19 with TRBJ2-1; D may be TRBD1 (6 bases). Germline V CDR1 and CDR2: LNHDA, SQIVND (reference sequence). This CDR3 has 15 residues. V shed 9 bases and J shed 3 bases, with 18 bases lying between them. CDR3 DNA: TGTGCCAGCCGCCCCCCAGGGGACGACTACAATGAGCAGTTCTTC. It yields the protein CASRPPGDDYNEQFF.

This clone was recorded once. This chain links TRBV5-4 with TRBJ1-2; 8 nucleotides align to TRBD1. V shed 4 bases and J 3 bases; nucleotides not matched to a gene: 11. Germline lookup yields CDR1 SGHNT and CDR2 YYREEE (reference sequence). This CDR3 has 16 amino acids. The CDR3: CASSGGQGLPYYGYTF. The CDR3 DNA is TGTGCCAGCAGCGGTGGACAGGGTTTGCCTTACTATGGCTACACCTTC.

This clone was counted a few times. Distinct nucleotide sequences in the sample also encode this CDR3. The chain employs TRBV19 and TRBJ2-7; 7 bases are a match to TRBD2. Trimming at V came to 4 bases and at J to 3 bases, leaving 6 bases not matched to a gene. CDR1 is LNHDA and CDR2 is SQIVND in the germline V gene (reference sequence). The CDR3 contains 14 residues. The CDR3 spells CASSRGGSLYEQYF. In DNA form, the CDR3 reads TGTGCCAGTAGTAGGGGAGGGTCCCTCTACGAGCAGTACTTC.

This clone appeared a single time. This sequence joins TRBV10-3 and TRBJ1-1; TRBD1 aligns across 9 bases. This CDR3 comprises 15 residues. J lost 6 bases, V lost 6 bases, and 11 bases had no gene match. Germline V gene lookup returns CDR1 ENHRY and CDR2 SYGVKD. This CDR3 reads CAISQPGQGVAEAFF. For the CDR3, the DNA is TGTGCCATCAGCCAACCGGGACAGGGCGTGGCTGAAGCTTTCTTT.

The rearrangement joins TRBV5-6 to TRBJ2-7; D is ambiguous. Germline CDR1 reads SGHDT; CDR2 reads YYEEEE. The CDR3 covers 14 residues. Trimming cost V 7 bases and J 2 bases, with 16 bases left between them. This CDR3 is CASPEPRQTYEQYF. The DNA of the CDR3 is TGTGCCAGCCCCGAACCGCGCCAAACCTACGAGCAGTACTTC. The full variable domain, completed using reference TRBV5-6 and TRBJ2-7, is DAGVTQSPTHLIKTRGQQVTLRCSPKSGHDTVSWYQQALGQGPQFIFQYYEEEERQRGNFPDRFSGHQFPNYSSELNVNALLLGDSALYLCASPEPRQTYEQYFGPGTRLTVT.

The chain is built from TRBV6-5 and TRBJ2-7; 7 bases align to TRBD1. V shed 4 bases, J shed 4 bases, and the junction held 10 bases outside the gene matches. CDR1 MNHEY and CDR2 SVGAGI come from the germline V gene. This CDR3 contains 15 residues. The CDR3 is CASSSRRNRGYEQYF. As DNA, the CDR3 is TGTGCCAGCAGTTCCCGCCGGAACAGGGGTTACGAGCAGTACTTC.

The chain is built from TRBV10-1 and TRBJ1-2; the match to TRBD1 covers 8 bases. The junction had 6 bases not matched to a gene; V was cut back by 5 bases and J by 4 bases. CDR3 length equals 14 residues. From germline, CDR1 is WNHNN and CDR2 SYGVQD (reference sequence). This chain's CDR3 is CASSPGTGRYGYTF. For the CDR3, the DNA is TGCGCCAGCAGTCCGGGGACAGGCCGCTATGGCTACACCTTC.